These T cell receptor beta chains were read from a single sample in a study of blood T cell repertoires in COVID-19. Generated by immunoSEQ multiplex PCR, the TCRdb table keeps only in-frame clones and is missing some. The profile shows 90,000 to 120,000 clones, approximately 85% of them singletons. The sample was peripheral blood. These receptors were obtained from a human donor in a cohort sampled during active COVID-19. The CDR3 runs from the conserved cysteine through the conserved F or W. Only part of the rows carry a size: once, few, many, or a class if the clone is expanded.

v_call | clone_size | cdr3_aa
TRBV28 | NA | CASSFRGSVHEQYF
TRBV6-2/TRBV6-3 | NA | CASSQLTVLAGEETQYF
TRBV9 | NA | CASSGDRRNYGYTF
TRBV6-6 | NA | CASSYGLANSYNEQFF
TRBV5-1 | NA | CASSGQMNTEAFF
TRBV6-1 | NA | CASSESRDPIGLAGETQYF
TRBV6-5 | NA | CASTRGGEAFF
TRBV19 | NA | CASRGTGRYDYGYTF
TRBV27 | NA | CASSSDRDGYTF
TRBV4-1 | NA | CASSQEDSDGQPQHF
TRBV30 | NA | CAWSPRNSNQPQHF
TRBV11-2 | NA | CASRPQRGGRTSTDTQYF
TRBV5-1 | once | CASSLAEVANTEAFF
TRBV2 | NA | CASSWSGEYSDTQYF
TRBV30 | NA | CAWTKGLGDEQFF
TRBV19 | NA | CASRPSGSSYNEQFF
TRBV7-9 | NA | CASSLIAGQHNEQFF
TRBV13 | once | CASSSGSLRSGRSNEKLFF
TRBV4-2 | NA | CASSQDPSGGSNEQFF
TRBV19 | NA | CASSASRRQGGTGELFF
TRBV5-1 | NA | CASSYQGAKNSPLHF